The 26 T cell receptor delta chains in this list originate from one sample, sequenced in a study of gamma-delta T cells after stem cell transplantation. TCRdb redid clone calling on the RT-PCR reads using CATT. The data contain more than 1,500 delta-chain clones, about 21% of them singletons. The sequenced sample was gamma-delta T cells. The source is a human donor. It is not recorded whose cells these are; they may come from a transplant donor.

This clone was seen only once. The chain combines TRDV2 with TRDJ1, with 8 bases lining up with TRDD3. The V gene's germline CDR1 is GEAIGNYY and CDR2 EKD. After removal of 3 bases from V and 1 base from J, the junction contained 6 bases not matched to a gene. There are 15 residues in the CDR3. The CDR3 protein is CACDLLGVATDKLIF. CDR3 in DNA: TGTGCCTGTGACCTACTGGGGGTTGCCACCGATAAACTCATCTTT.

This clone was counted only a few times. A read error is the likely source, as a far larger clone sits one nucleotide away. At the DNA level, this CDR3 is encoded by other sequences in the same sample as well. V is TRDV1 and J is TRDJ2; the D is unclear. The CDR3 has 21 amino acids. The germline V gene has CDR1 TSWWSYY and CDR2 QGS. Trimming removed 9 bases from V and 0 bases from J, with 32 bases in between. CDR3 DNA sequence: TGTGCTCTCGGGTCCCCGAAAACCCTTATCCTGATCAAAGCTTTGACAGCACAACTCTTCTTT. It encodes CALGSPKTLILIKALTAQLFF.

Concerning this clone: TCRdb's protein, taken from a much larger clone, differs from this DNA's translation at residue 3, likely owing to a read error; the protein displayed comes from the DNA. This chain connects TRDV1 to TRDJ2, with D possibly being TRDD3 (5 bases). Germline values: CDR1 TSWWSYY, CDR2 QGS. The CDR3 totals 21 residues. The CDR3 sequence is CAPGSPKTLILIKALTAQLFF. The CDR3 DNA follows: TGTGCTCCTGGGTCCCCGAAAACCCTTATCCTGATCAAAGCTTTGACAGCACAACTCTTCTTT.

This clone showed up just a few times. A much more abundant neighbour one base away suggests this may be a read error. The rearrangement joins TRDV2 to TRDJ1, with 7 bases matching TRDD3. The CDR3 has 17 residues. V shed 1 base and J 2 bases; nucleotides not matched to a gene: 12. Germline CDR1 and CDR2: GEAIGNYY and EKD. The CDR3 DNA sequence: TGTGCCTGTGACACGATCATGACTGGGGTTTCTACCGATAAACTCATCTTT. Translated, it gives CACDTIMTGVSTDKLIF.

This clone was counted between two and nine times. A single base separates this from a much larger clone, so it may be a read error. J is TRDJ1 and V is TRDV2, with TRDD3 matching 7 bases. The J segment lost 2 bases and the V segment lost 4 bases, leaving 3 bases of the junction unmatched. This CDR3 contains 13 residues. Germline-derived CDR1 and CDR2 are GEAIGNYY and EKD. CDR3 DNA: TGTGCCTGTGAAAGGATACGGACCGATAAACTCATCTTT. It translates to CACERIRTDKLIF.

Remarks on this clone: This sequence is one base from a far larger clone and is likely a read error. V gene TRDV2 combines with J gene TRDJ1; 7 bases are a match to TRDD3. Germline-derived CDR1 and CDR2 are GEAIGNYY and EKD. CDR3 length equals 15 residues. The J segment lost 0 bases and the V segment lost 9 bases, leaving 12 bases of the junction unmatched. For the CDR3, the DNA is TGTGCCCTCCACCCCATGGGGGACCACACCGATAAACTCATCTTT. Its protein product is CALHPMGDHTDKLIF.

Note on this clone: An end of the junction does not agree with germline; a read error may underlie this. The sample carries other DNA sequences with the same CDR3. The rearrangement uses TRDV2 and TRDJ1, with 11 nucleotides matching TRDD3. Germline-derived CDR1 and CDR2 are GEAIGNYY and EKD. The CDR3 has 15 residues. DNA of the CDR3: TGTGCCTGTGACGGACTGGGGGATAGGTCCGATAAACTCATCTTC. This encodes CACDGLGDRSDKLIF.

This clone was found a few times. This rearrangement joins TRDV2 to TRDJ1; TRDD3 agrees at 9 bases. The CDR3 loop spans 16 amino acids. V gave up 3 bases and J gave up 4 bases; unmatched junction bases: 11. CDR1 and CDR2 from the germline V gene are GEAIGNYY and EKD. In DNA form, the CDR3 reads TGTGCCTGTGACGATGTCCGGGGGGATACCTTCGATAAACTCATCTTT. Its protein product is CACDDVRGDTFDKLIF.

This clone has a handful of counts. This chain joins TRAV29/DV5 and TRDJ2; 13 bases are a match to TRDD3. The V gene end was trimmed by 4 bases and the J gene end by 6 bases; junction bases not matched to a gene: 18. Germline V CDR1 and CDR2: NSMFDY, ISSIKDK. This CDR3 is 19 amino acids long. The DNA of the CDR3 is TGTGCAGCAGGGTTCCTACCTGGTACTGGGGGATACGCCGCAGCACAACTCTTCTTT. It is translated as CAAGFLPGTGGYAAAQLFF.

V usage is TRDV2 and J usage is TRDJ1; D is possibly TRDD3 (5 bases). The ends were cut back, 0 bases at V and 0 bases at J, with 34 bases in the middle. CDR1 and CDR2 from the germline V gene are GEAIGNYY and EKD. This CDR3 spans 23 amino acids. The CDR3 sequence is CACDTVEGWRDPRRGLYTDKLIF. In DNA form, the CDR3 reads TGTGCCTGTGACACCGTCGAAGGATGGCGAGACCCGCGCCGGGGACTGTACACCGATAAACTCATCTTT.

This clone came up a few times. TCRdb assigns this DNA the protein of a much larger clone, which departs from its translation at residue 4; this likely reflects a read error, and the protein shown comes from translating the DNA. The J gene is TRDJ3, the V gene TRDV2, with TRDD3 as a possible D gene (5 bases). Germline CDR1 is GEAIGNYY and CDR2 is EKD. This CDR3 is built from 21 residues. The CDR3 coding sequence is TGTGCCTGTGGCACCGCGGGATCCCGTGGACCGAGCTCCTGGGACACCCGACAGATGTTTTTC. Its protein is CACGTAGSRGPSSWDTRQMFF.

Details on this clone: It may be a read error: a sequence one base away is much more abundant. The J gene is TRDJ1, the V gene TRDV2; the match to TRDD3 covers 10 bases. The CDR3 spans 17 residues. Trimming cost V 4 bases and J 0 bases; bases outside gene matches: 10. From germline, CDR1 is GEAIGNYY and CDR2 EKD. This CDR3 reads CACDRLGDSPYTDKLIF. CDR3 DNA sequence: TGTGCCTGTGATAGACTGGGGGATTCACCGTACACCGATAAACTCATCTTT.

This clone is medium-sized within its sample. The chain uses TRDV2 and TRDJ1; TRDD3 matches at 9 bases. Germline V gene lookup returns CDR1 GEAIGNYY and CDR2 EKD. CDR3 length equals 17 residues. The J segment lost 0 bases and the V segment lost 3 bases, leaving 10 bases of the junction unmatched. This CDR3 reads CACDEVTGGPYTDKLIF. DNA of the CDR3: TGTGCCTGTGACGAAGTCACTGGGGGACCGTACACCGATAAACTCATCTTT.

With respect to this clone: This may stem from a read error, because a much larger clone lies one nucleotide away. This sample includes further DNA sequences coding for the same CDR3. The rearrangement links TRDV2 to TRDJ1; TRDD3 matches at 13 bases. The germline CDR1 and CDR2 sequences are GEAIGNYY and EKD. Unmatched junction bases numbered 16, after V lost 7 bases and J lost 0 bases. The CDR3 is 19 residues long. The CDR3 DNA follows: TGTGCCTGCGACTCACTACTGGGGGATACGCAAGAGGACACCGATAAACTCATCTTT. Translated: CACDSLLGDTQEDTDKLIF.

This clone turned up a few times. This may arise from a read error, as a much more abundant clone is one base away. The chain links TRDV2 to TRDJ1; 7 bases match TRDD3. In germline, CDR1 is GEAIGNYY, CDR2 EKD. J was trimmed by 4 bases and V by 0 bases; bases with no gene match: 16. The CDR3 loop spans 18 amino acids. Here the CDR3 reads CACDTVDGGDGGDDKLIF. The CDR3 DNA follows: TGTGCCTGTGACACCGTGGACGGGGGTGATGGGGGAGACGATAAACTCATCTTT.

By share, this clone counts as large. This same CDR3 is encoded by further DNA sequences in the sample. The chain links TRDV2 to TRDJ1; D is possibly TRDD3 (6 bases). The CDR3 length is 19 residues. Trimming shortened V by 0 bases and J by 0 bases, and 22 bases separated the two germline ends. Per germline, CDR1 GEAIGNYY and CDR2 EKD. This CDR3 is CACDTVRIAGGEYTDKLIF. In nucleotides, the CDR3 is TGTGCCTGTGACACCGTCCGTATTGCCGGGGGGGAGTACACCGATAAACTCATCTTT.

This clone was seen a few times. The chain uses TRDV2 and TRDJ1, with unresolved D. Germline CDR1 is GEAIGNYY and CDR2 is EKD. CDR3 size: 17 residues. The germline V and J ends were trimmed by 1 base and 1 base, with 18 bases remaining between them. CDR3 residues: CACDTINLQRVTDKLIF. Here the CDR3 DNA reads TGTGCCTGTGACACAATAAACCTCCAAAGGGTCACCGATAAACTCATCTTT.

Judged by abundance, this clone is medium-sized. The gene calls are TRDV2 and TRDJ2; 7 bases align to TRDD3. V shed 3 bases, J shed 0 bases, and the junction held 21 bases outside the gene matches. This CDR3 region has 21 residues. Germline V CDR1 and CDR2: GEAIGNYY, EKD. The CDR3 nucleotides read TGTGCCTGTGACCCCTTATTCCGGGGTACTGGGGATCCCACTTTGACAGCACAACTCTTCTTT. This translates into CACDPLFRGTGDPTLTAQLFF.

Within the sample, this clone is large. The chain combines TRDV2 with TRDJ3; D is unclear. Per germline, CDR1 GEAIGNYY and CDR2 EKD. Trimming cost V 0 bases and J 0 bases, with 11 bases left between them. There are 18 residues in the CDR3. The CDR3 bases are TGTGCCTGTGACACCGTTACTACCCCCTCCTGGGACACCCGACAGATGTTTTTC. It codes for CACDTVTTPSWDTRQMFF.

V is TRDV2 and J is TRDJ1, with a possible D match to TRDD3 (6 bases). The germline CDR1 and CDR2 sequences are GEAIGNYY and EKD. The CDR3 totals 16 residues. Deletions cut 3 bases from V and 4 bases from J, with 20 bases between. The CDR3, as DNA: TGTGCCTGTGACGGGATAGGAGAGTTTACAGGCGATAAACTCATCTTT. This gives the protein CACDGIGEFTGDKLIF.

Points on this clone: A read error likely explains this, since a far larger clone differs by one base. The chain couples TRDV2 to TRDJ1; maybe TRDD3 (6 bases). This CDR3 spans 15 amino acids. Germline lookup yields CDR1 GEAIGNYY and CDR2 EKD. The ends were cut back, 0 bases at V and 0 bases at J, with 10 bases in the middle. The chain's CDR3 is CACDTRGEDTDKLIF. As DNA, the CDR3 is TGTGCCTGTGACACCCGGGGGGAGGACACCGATAAACTCATCTTT.

The chain links TRDV2 to TRDJ1; TRDD3 matches 9 bases. This CDR3 has 15 residues. The J segment lost 2 bases and the V segment lost 2 bases, leaving 5 bases of the junction unmatched. The germline CDR1 and CDR2 sequences are GEAIGNYY and EKD. CDR3 sequence reads: CACDKLGDLTDKLIF. CDR3 coding DNA: TGTGCCTGTGACAAACTGGGGGACCTGACCGATAAACTCATCTTT.

In this sample, this clone is large. The chain has TRDV2 and TRDJ3, with TRDD3 as a possible D gene (6 bases). The germline CDR1 and CDR2 sequences are GEAIGNYY and EKD. V gave up 0 bases and J gave up 0 bases, with 11 bases separating them. This CDR3 has 18 amino acids. This CDR3 reads CACDTAGESSWDTRQMFF. The CDR3 DNA is TGTGCCTGTGACACCGCTGGGGAGAGCTCCTGGGACACCCGACAGATGTTTTTC.

Details on this clone: A single base is all that separates this from a far larger clone, so a read error is likely. The chain recombines TRDV2 with TRDJ1, with 8 bases aligning to TRDD3. The CDR3 spans 18 residues. Unmatched junction bases numbered 14, after V lost 3 bases and J lost 0 bases. CDR1 is GEAIGNYY and CDR2 is EKD in the germline V gene. CDR3 nucleotides: TGTGCCTGTGACGCCGTAGCCTGGGGGACCACCTACACCGATAAACTCATCTTT. As protein: CACDAVAWGTTYTDKLIF.

By frequency in the sample, this clone is medium-sized. The J gene is TRDJ1, the V gene TRDV2; 12 bases are shared with TRDD3. This CDR3 contains 16 residues. The germline gives CDR1 GEAIGNYY, CDR2 EKD. The ends lost 2 bases at V and 3 bases at J; junction bases unmatched: 6. The CDR3 sequence is CACDILGDTSADKLIF. CDR3 in DNA: TGTGCCTGTGACATACTGGGGGATACCAGTGCCGATAAACTCATCTTT.

With regard to this clone: A clone one base away is much larger, so this may be a read error. Other DNA sequences in the same sample also yield this CDR3. As DNA, the CDR3 is TGTGCCTGTGACCCCATATTGAATACGGGGTCAAAACTCATCTTT. Encoded protein: CACDPILNTGSKLIF. This chain connects TRDV2 to TRDJ1, with a weak D call TRDD3 (5 bases). The CDR3 runs to 15 residues. Trimming pared 3 bases from V and 8 bases from J, leaving 21 bases between. Germline V gene lookup returns CDR1 GEAIGNYY and CDR2 EKD.